This T cell receptor beta chain stems from a study of shared clonotypes between healthy human individuals. A word on this clone: Its matching antigen is unknown. Within the sample, other DNA sequences also encode this same CDR3.

Measured with immunoSEQ multiplex PCR; TCRdb has only the in-frame clones, and not every one. The repertoire holds roughly 2 million clones, with about 95% as singletons. V was shortened by 3 bases and J by 0 bases, with 9 bases between the two germline ends. Germline CDR1 SEHNR, CDR2 FQNEAQ (reference sequence). The CDR3 totals 14 residues. Study-level results: Several donors shared approximately 5% of their naive CD4 clonotypes. With few donors, the genetic and exposure-history diversity represented was limited.

Naive CD8 cells comprised CD45RO-negative, CCR7-positively selected cells, excluding terminally differentiated effector memory CD45RA+ cells. The chain links TRBV7-9 to TRBJ2-7; D perhaps matches TRBD2 (6 bases). This TCR derives from a man aged 18 to 30 in good health. Sequenced input: naive CD8+ T cells sorted from blood. This CDR3 reads CASSFGGLSYEQYF. The CDR3 DNA sequence: TGTGCCAGCAGCTTCGGGGGACTCTCCTACGAGCAGTACTTC.